The rows below give T cell receptor beta chains drawn from one sample of a study of blood T cell repertoires in COVID-19. Profiled with immunoSEQ multiplex PCR; TCRdb holds only in-frame clones, not every one. The profile shows tens of thousands of clones, around four fifths of them singletons. Material for sequencing was peripheral blood. The receptors originated from a man aged 50-60 years with acute or convalescent COVID-19. The CDR3 runs from the conserved cysteine through the conserved F or W. Each record gives: CDR3 length, J gene, V gene, CDR3 protein.

cdr3_length: 16
j_call: TRBJ2-2
v_call: TRBV4-1
cdr3_aa: CASSQPSRGSHGELFF

cdr3_length: 13
j_call: TRBJ1-2
v_call: TRBV24-1
cdr3_aa: CAIQGRSNYGYTF

cdr3_length: 12
j_call: TRBJ2-1
v_call: TRBV3-1/TRBV3-2
cdr3_aa: CASSEGLNEQFF

cdr3_length: 17
j_call: TRBJ2-3
v_call: TRBV11-2
cdr3_aa: CASSSGLAGTNTDTQYF

cdr3_length: 15
j_call: TRBJ2-1
v_call: TRBV5-1
cdr3_aa: CASSFSAGGPDEQFF

cdr3_length: 16
j_call: TRBJ2-2
v_call: TRBV6-2/TRBV6-3
cdr3_aa: CASSYPLAGEGGELFF

cdr3_length: 15
j_call: TRBJ2-1
v_call: TRBV21-1
cdr3_aa: CASSKGQGRLNEQFF

cdr3_length: 14
j_call: TRBJ2-7
v_call: TRBV6-5
cdr3_aa: CASSRSGASYEQYF

cdr3_length: 17
j_call: TRBJ2-2
v_call: TRBV29-1
cdr3_aa: CSVGPPASGLGTGELFF

cdr3_length: 14
j_call: TRBJ2-7
v_call: TRBV6-5
cdr3_aa: CATHPGLAVGEQYF

cdr3_length: 17
j_call: TRBJ2-1
v_call: TRBV23-1
cdr3_aa: CASSQSTYREGYNEQFF

cdr3_length: 16
j_call: TRBJ1-1
v_call: TRBV4-2
cdr3_aa: CASSQDGTGWNTEAFF

cdr3_length: 16
j_call: TRBJ2-1
v_call: TRBV7-2
cdr3_aa: CASSLTGRGAYNEQFF

cdr3_length: 15
j_call: TRBJ2-5
v_call: TRBV5-1
cdr3_aa: CASSPGTGLQETQYF

cdr3_length: 15
j_call: TRBJ2-5
v_call: TRBV6-5
cdr3_aa: CASRPSGGRKETQYF

cdr3_length: 14
j_call: TRBJ2-7
v_call: TRBV9
cdr3_aa: CASSREGEAYEQYF

cdr3_length: 15
j_call: TRBJ2-1
v_call: TRBV7-6
cdr3_aa: CASRSGTGGYNEQFF

cdr3_length: 13
j_call: TRBJ2-1
v_call: TRBV19
cdr3_aa: CASSIDPVNEQFF

cdr3_length: 13
j_call: TRBJ1-4
v_call: TRBV30
cdr3_aa: CAWTGTVNEKLFF

cdr3_length: 14
j_call: TRBJ2-5
v_call: TRBV6-4
cdr3_aa: CASSVNSGAETQYF

cdr3_length: 12
j_call: TRBJ2-2
v_call: TRBV5-1
cdr3_aa: CASSEGPGELFF

cdr3_length: 13
j_call: TRBJ2-7
v_call: TRBV11-1
cdr3_aa: CASATRSSYEQYF

cdr3_length: 14
j_call: TRBJ1-6
v_call: TRBV7-9
cdr3_aa: CASSFLGLNSPLHF

cdr3_length: 15
j_call: TRBJ1-3
v_call: TRBV6-2/TRBV6-3
cdr3_aa: CASSYAALSGNTIYF

cdr3_length: 16
j_call: TRBJ1-2
v_call: TRBV7-9
cdr3_aa: CASSLGGDGGRYGYTF

cdr3_length: 15
j_call: TRBJ1-3
v_call: TRBV19
cdr3_aa: CASSPTQIFGNTIYF

cdr3_length: 15
j_call: TRBJ1-1
v_call: TRBV15
cdr3_aa: CATSRGGQGGTEAFF

cdr3_length: 16
j_call: TRBJ2-7
v_call: TRBV19
cdr3_aa: CASSSIVTGRLYEQYF